This TCR beta chain was recovered during a study of T cell changes during pregnancy in multiple sclerosis. Assay used: immunoSEQ multiplex PCR; TCRdb lists only in-frame clones, some missing. The repertoire consists of some 80,000 clones, with 94% occurring once and the leading ten covering about 0.14%. About this clone: The junction and the germline gene differ at one end; a read error may be behind it.

The CDR3 covers 16 residues. Germline lookup yields CDR1 SSHAT and CDR2 FNYEAQ (reference sequence). The chain is built from TRBV7-7 and TRBJ2-5; 8 bases agree with TRBD2. The TCR sequence derives from a female donor with multiple sclerosis, enrolled in a pregnancy study. The sample was CD4+ T cells from peripheral blood mononuclear cells, taken after pregnancy. The CDR3 region is CASSLAAGGPQETQYF. As DNA, the CDR3 is TGTGCTAGCAGCTTAGCGGCGGGAGGTCCCCAAGAGACCCAGTACTTC.